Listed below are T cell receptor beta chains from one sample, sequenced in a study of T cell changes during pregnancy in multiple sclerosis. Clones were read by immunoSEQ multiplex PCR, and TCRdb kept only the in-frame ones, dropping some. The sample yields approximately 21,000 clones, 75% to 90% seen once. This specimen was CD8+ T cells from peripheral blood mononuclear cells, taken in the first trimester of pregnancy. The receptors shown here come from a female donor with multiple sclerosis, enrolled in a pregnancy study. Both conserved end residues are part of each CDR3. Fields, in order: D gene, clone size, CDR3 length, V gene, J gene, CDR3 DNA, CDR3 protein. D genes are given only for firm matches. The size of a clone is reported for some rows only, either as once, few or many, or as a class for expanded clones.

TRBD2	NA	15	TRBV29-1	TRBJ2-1	TGCAGCGGTAGGGGACTAGCGGGGATCTACAATGAGCAGTTCTTC	CSGRGLAGIYNEQFF
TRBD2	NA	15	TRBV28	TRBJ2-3	TGTGCCAGCAGTTTGCGGCGGGAGCTCACAGATACGCAGTATTTT	CASSLRRELTDTQYF
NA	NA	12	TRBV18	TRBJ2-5	TGTGCCAGCTCCCCCAACCAAGAGACCCAGTACTTC	CASSPNQETQYF
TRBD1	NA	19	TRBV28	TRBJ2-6	TGTGCCAGCAGTTTAAATATCCGAGACAGGGGGCCTGGGGCCAACGTCCTGACTTTC	CASSLNIRDRGPGANVLTF
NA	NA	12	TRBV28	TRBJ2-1	TGTGCCAGCAGTTACAGGATCAATGAGCAGTTCTTC	CASSYRINEQFF
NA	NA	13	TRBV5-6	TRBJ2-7	TGTGCCAGCAGCTTGGGAGGAAACTACGAGCAGTACTTC	CASSLGGNYEQYF
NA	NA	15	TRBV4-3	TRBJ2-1	TGCGCCAGCAGCACGACTGTGTCCTCCTACAATGAGCAGTTCTTC	CASSTTVSSYNEQFF
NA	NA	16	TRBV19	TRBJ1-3	TGTGCCAGTAGCCCCTTACAGGGCCGAACTGGAAACACCATATATTTT	CASSPLQGRTGNTIYF
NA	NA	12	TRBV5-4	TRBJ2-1	TGTGCCAGCAGCTTAGGAGTCAATGAGCAGTTCTTC	CASSLGVNEQFF
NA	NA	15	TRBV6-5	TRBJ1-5	TGTGCCAGCAGCCCCTTTGAGGGGGTTAATCAGCCCCAGCATTTT	CASSPFEGVNQPQHF
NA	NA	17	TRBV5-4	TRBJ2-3	TGTGCCAGCAGCTTGCGTCGGGAGCGGCCCGGCACAGATACGCAGTATTTT	CASSLRRERPGTDTQYF
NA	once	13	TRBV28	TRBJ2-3	TGTGCCAGCAGTTTAGACAGGCTAGATACGCAGTATTTT	CASSLDRLDTQYF
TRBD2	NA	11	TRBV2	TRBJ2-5	TGTGTTGCTGCGGGGGAGGAGACCCAGTACTTC	CVAAGEETQYF
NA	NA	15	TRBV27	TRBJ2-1	TGTGCCAGCAGTTTTGGGTGGTTTGAGGGCAATGAGCAGTTCTTC	CASSFGWFEGNEQFF
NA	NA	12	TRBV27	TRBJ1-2	TGTGCCAGCAAAGAGAGGGTCGGCGGCTACACCTTC	CASKERVGGYTF
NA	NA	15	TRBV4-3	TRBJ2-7	TGCGCCAGCAGCCAAGATCCCGGACAGTCCTACGAGCAGTACTTC	CASSQDPGQSYEQYF
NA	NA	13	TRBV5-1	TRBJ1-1	TGCGCCAGCAGCCAATGGGGAGGCACTGAAGCTTTCTTT	CASSQWGGTEAFF
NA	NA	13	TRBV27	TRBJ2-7	TGTGCCAGCAGTTTAAACAGGCTCTACGAGCAGTACTTC	CASSLNRLYEQYF
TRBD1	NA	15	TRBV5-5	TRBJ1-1	TGTGCCAGCAGCTTATGGGACAGGGGGTACACTGAAGCTTTCTTT	CASSLWDRGYTEAFF
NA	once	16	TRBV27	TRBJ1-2	TGTGCCAGCAGTTGGTTGTCCCAGGGCCCCAACTATGGCTACACCTTC	CASSWLSQGPNYGYTF
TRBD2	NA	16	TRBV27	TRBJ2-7	TGTGCCAGCAGTTTCCGGGGTGTTAGCGGGAACTACGAGCAGTACTTC	CASSFRGVSGNYEQYF
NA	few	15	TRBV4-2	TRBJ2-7	TGTGCCAGCAGCCAAGTGGACGAGGGAGCCTACGAGCAGTACTTC	CASSQVDEGAYEQYF
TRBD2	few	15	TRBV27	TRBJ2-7	TGTGCCAGCAGTCCGACTAGCGGGAGTTTTTACGAGCAGTACTTC	CASSPTSGSFYEQYF
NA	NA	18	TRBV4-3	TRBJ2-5	TGCGCCAGCAGCCAAGATTGGTTGATGACAGTTTGGGGAGAGACCCAGTACTTC	CASSQDWLMTVWGETQYF
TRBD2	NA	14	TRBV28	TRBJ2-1	TGTGCCAGCACTGGGAGGGCCAAAAACAATGAGCAGTTCTTC	CASTGRAKNNEQFF
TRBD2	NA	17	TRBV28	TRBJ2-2	TGTGCCAGCAGTTTACCTGGACTAGCGGGAGAGGTCGGGGAGCTGTTTTTT	CASSLPGLAGEVGELFF
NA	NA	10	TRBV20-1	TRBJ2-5	TGCAGTGCTAGTGCGGAGACCCAGTACTTC	CSASAETQYF
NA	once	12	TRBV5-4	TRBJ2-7	TGTGCCAGCAGCTTTGGTAGTACCGAGCAGTACTTC	CASSFGSTEQYF
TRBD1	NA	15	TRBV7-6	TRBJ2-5	TGTGCCAGCAGCCCGACGACAGGACAGGGGGAGACCCAGTACTTC	CASSPTTGQGETQYF
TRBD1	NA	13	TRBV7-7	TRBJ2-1	TGTGCTAGCAGCCTCGCAGGGGGTGATGAGCAGTTCTTC	CASSLAGGDEQFF
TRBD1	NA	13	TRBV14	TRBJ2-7	TGTGCCAGCAGACACAGGGGGGAGGACGAGCAGTACTTC	CASRHRGEDEQYF
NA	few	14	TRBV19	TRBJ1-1	TGTGCCAGTAGGTCCTACAGGGTGAACACTGAAGCTTTCTTT	CASRSYRVNTEAFF
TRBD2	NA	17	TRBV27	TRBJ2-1	TGTGCCAGCAGTTTGGTTCGGGCGGGAGGGATATACAATGAGCAGTTCTTC	CASSLVRAGGIYNEQFF
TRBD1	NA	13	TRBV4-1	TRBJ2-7	TGCGCCAGCAGCCCGAGACAGGGATACGAGCAGTACTTC	CASSPRQGYEQYF
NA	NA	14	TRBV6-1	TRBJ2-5	TGTGCCAGCATTACAAGGGGATTTGGAGAGACCCAGTACTTC	CASITRGFGETQYF
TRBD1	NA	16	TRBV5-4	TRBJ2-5	TGTGCCAGCAGCTTGAACTATGGACAGGGGTTAGAGACCCAGTACTTC	CASSLNYGQGLETQYF
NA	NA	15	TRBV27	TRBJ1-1	TGTGCCAGCAGCCCCGCCGAAATCCAGGCGACTGAAGCTTTCTTT	CASSPAEIQATEAFF
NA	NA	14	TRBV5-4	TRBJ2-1	TGTGCCAGCAGCTTGTTTAGCTCCTACAATGAGCAGTTCTTC	CASSLFSSYNEQFF
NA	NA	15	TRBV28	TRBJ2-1	TGTGCCAGCAGTTCGGACAGCTACTCCTACAATGAGCAGTTCTTC	CASSSDSYSYNEQFF
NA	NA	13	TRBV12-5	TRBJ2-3	TGTGCTAGTGGCCGAGCGGGCACAGATACGCAGTATTTT	CASGRAGTDTQYF
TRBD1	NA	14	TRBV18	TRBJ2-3	TGTGCCAGCTCACTAGGACAGGGGGCAGCTACGCAGTATTTT	CASSLGQGAATQYF
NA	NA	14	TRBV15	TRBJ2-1	TGTGCCACCAGCAGAGATTCAGACTACAATGAGCAGTTCTTC	CATSRDSDYNEQFF
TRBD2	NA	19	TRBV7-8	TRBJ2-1	TGTGCCAGCAGCTCGATGAAGGCCGGGAGGGCCGGTTCCTACAATGAGCAGTTCTTC	CASSSMKAGRAGSYNEQFF